Shown below are 17 T cell receptor beta chains from a single sample sequenced in a study of blood T cell repertoires in COVID-19. The table came from immunoSEQ multiplex PCR; TCRdb's copy has only in-frame clones and leaves some out. Seen here are tens of thousands of clones, about 80% observed once, and the top ten hold roughly 15%. Specimen: peripheral blood. Source of these receptors: a woman older than 75 with acute or convalescent COVID-19.

By sample fraction, this clone is medium-sized. The chain has TRBV14 and TRBJ1-4; no firm D call. V dropped 6 bases and J dropped 8 bases, with 13 bases sitting between them. Germline V gene lookup returns CDR1 SGHDN and CDR2 FVKESK. CDR3 length: 13 residues. DNA of the CDR3: TGTGCCAGCAGAGAATCCGGGAAAGAAAAACTGTTTTTT. It codes for CASRESGKEKLFF. Variable domain in full (rest from reference TRBV14 and TRBJ1-4): EAGVTQFPSHSVIEKGQTVTLRCDPISGHDNLYWYRRVMGKEIKFLLHFVKESKQDESGMPNNRFLAERTGGTYSTLKVQPAELEDSGVYFCASRESGKEKLFFGSGTQLSVL.

This chain links TRBV6-5 with TRBJ2-2; TRBD1 agrees at 10 bases. V was pared by 6 bases and J by 5 bases, with 6 bases of the junction left unmatched. This CDR3 spans 15 amino acids. The germline V gene encodes CDR1 MNHEY and CDR2 SVGAGI. The CDR3 protein is CASRPDRGRTGELFF. In DNA form, the CDR3 reads TGTGCCAGCAGACCAGACAGGGGGCGAACCGGGGAGCTGTTTTTT.

The chain uses TRBV5-4 and TRBJ2-5; 9 nucleotides match TRBD2. The CDR3 totals 15 residues. The V gene end was trimmed by 5 bases and the J gene end by 5 bases; junction bases not matched to a gene: 10. CDR1 is SGHNT and CDR2 is YYREEE in the germline V gene (reference sequence). This CDR3 reads CASRSGTSNVETQYF. In DNA, the CDR3 is TGTGCCAGCAGATCCGGGACTAGCAATGTGGAGACCCAGTACTTC.

V gene TRBV14 combines with J gene TRBJ2-1; 11 positions agree with TRBD2. Germline V CDR1 and CDR2: SGHDN, FVKESK. The CDR3 has 20 amino acids. The ends lost 5 bases at V and 0 bases at J; junction bases unmatched: 15. DNA for the CDR3: TGTGCCAGCAGCACCGGACCGGGACTAGCGGCAACGAGCTCCTACAATGAGCAGTTCTTC. It translates to CASSTGPGLAATSSYNEQFF.

V and J are TRBV12-3 or TRBV12-4 and TRBJ1-2; D is uncertain. The CDR3 loop spans 13 amino acids. Trimming stripped 5 bases from V and 0 bases from J, with 7 bases between. In DNA form, the CDR3 reads TGTGCCAGCAGTCTGGCTCCTAACTATGGCTACACCTTC. Its translation: CASSLAPNYGYTF.

The V gene is TRBV14, the J gene TRBJ1-1; no clear D gene. From germline, CDR1 is SGHDN and CDR2 FVKESK. This CDR3 region has 15 residues. Trimming pared 4 bases from V and 4 bases from J, leaving 16 bases between. For the CDR3, the DNA is TGTGCCAGCAGCCCACCCTACTTATCTTCCACTGAAGCTTTCTTT. Protein sequence: CASSPPYLSSTEAFF.

The chain uses TRBV28 and TRBJ1-1, with D possibly matching TRBD1 (6 bases). V lost 4 bases and J 0 bases, leaving 15 bases between the germline ends. CDR3 length equals 16 residues. Germline lookup yields CDR1 MDHEN and CDR2 SYDVKM. As DNA, the CDR3 is TGTGCCAGCAGTTACAGGGTAGCGAGGATGAACACTGAAGCTTTCTTT. It specifies CASSYRVARMNTEAFF.

The chain couples TRBV9 to TRBJ2-3; no clear D gene. Germline V gene sequence: CDR1 SGDLS, CDR2 YYNGEE. This CDR3 contains 16 residues. V was shortened by 0 bases and J by 4 bases, with 15 bases between the two germline ends. The CDR3 nucleotides are TGTGCCAGCAGCGTAGAGGCTGGGCTGAGTCCAGATACGCAGTATTTT. Translating gives CASSVEAGLSPDTQYF.

The genes are TRBV5-4 and TRBJ2-2; the match to TRBD2 covers 7 bases. The CDR3 contains 15 residues. Germline V gene data show CDR1 as SGHNT and CDR2 as YYREEE (reference sequence). V dropped 2 bases and J dropped 4; count of bases not matched to a gene: 5. CDR3 in DNA: TGTGCCAGCAGCTTTAGGCGGGAGTTCACCGGGGAGCTGTTTTTT. It yields the protein CASSFRREFTGELFF.

At least ten counts were recorded for this clone. CDR3 sequence (DNA): TGTGCCAGCAGCTGGAGCGGGAGGCGGTACGAGCAGTACTTC. Protein product: CASSWSGRRYEQYF. V usage is TRBV7-9 and J usage is TRBJ2-7, with TRBD2 identical over 9 bases. This CDR3 spans 14 amino acids. With V trimmed by 4 bases and J by 4 bases, 5 bases remained unmatched. The V gene's germline CDR1 is SEHNR and CDR2 FQNEAQ (reference sequence).

V is TRBV27 and J is TRBJ2-7; D is undetermined. V was shortened by 0 bases and J by 2 bases, with 11 bases between the two germline ends. The germline V gene has CDR1 MNHEY and CDR2 SMNVEV (reference sequence). The CDR3 covers 15 residues. This CDR3 is CASSLSGGSTYEQYF. CDR3 in DNA: TGTGCCAGCAGTTTATCAGGCGGATCGACCTACGAGCAGTACTTC.

The chain employs TRBV27 and TRBJ2-7; tentatively, D is TRBD2 (5 bases). The germline V and J ends were trimmed by 2 bases and 11 bases, with 19 bases remaining between them. CDR3 length: 14 residues. Germline loops: CDR1 MNHEY, CDR2 SMNVEV (reference sequence). DNA for the CDR3: TGTGCCAGCAGTTTAAGTGAGAGACCCGGGAATAAGTACTTC. Its protein is CASSLSERPGNKYF.

The rearrangement joins TRBV28 to TRBJ1-2; D is unresolved. The germline V and J ends were trimmed by 6 bases and 1 base, with 3 bases remaining between them. Germline assignment: CDR1 MDHEN and CDR2 SYDVKM. This CDR3 spans 11 amino acids. Here the CDR3 reads CASSGNYGYTF. For the CDR3, the DNA is TGTGCCAGCAGCGGTAACTATGGCTACACCTTC.

V is TRBV11-1 and J is TRBJ1-1; D uncertain. The CDR3 loop spans 13 amino acids. The V end was cut by 2 bases, the J end by 1 base, with 5 bases between. Germline lookup yields CDR1 SGHAT and CDR2 FQDESV (reference sequence). The DNA for the CDR3 is TGTGCCAGCAGCTTACTGTGGAACACTGAAGCTTTCTTT. The encoded protein is CASSLLWNTEAFF.

Of note for this clone: Additional DNA sequences in this sample encode the identical CDR3. The chain carries TRBV5-1 and TRBJ2-7; D is unresolved. The length of the CDR3 is 14 residues. Germline V gives CDR1 SGHRS, CDR2 YFSETQ. The ends were cut back, 2 bases at V and 0 bases at J, with 9 bases in the middle. CDR3 nucleotide sequence: TGCGCCAGCAGCTTAGCCACCTCCTCCTACGAGCAGTACTTC. It codes for CASSLATSSYEQYF.

This clone was observed a few times. The chain couples TRBV10-3 to TRBJ2-5; 15 bases agree with TRBD2. J lost 5 bases, V lost 4 bases, and 5 bases had no gene match. The V gene's germline CDR1 is ENHRY and CDR2 SYGVKD. The CDR3 contains 16 residues. This chain's CDR3 is CAISAPGLAGGETQYF. The DNA of the CDR3 is TGTGCCATCAGTGCCCCGGGACTAGCGGGAGGCGAGACCCAGTACTTC.

This rearrangement joins TRBV25-1 to TRBJ1-4, with TRBD1 matching 7 bases. The V gene's germline CDR1 is MGHDK and CDR2 SYGVNS. V trimming: 5 bases; J trimming: 3 bases; junction bases outside the gene matches: 12. This CDR3 region has 17 residues. CDR3 loop: CASSPTGARPSNEKLFF. CDR3 coding DNA: TGTGCCAGCAGTCCTACAGGGGCTCGCCCGTCTAATGAAAAACTGTTTTTT.